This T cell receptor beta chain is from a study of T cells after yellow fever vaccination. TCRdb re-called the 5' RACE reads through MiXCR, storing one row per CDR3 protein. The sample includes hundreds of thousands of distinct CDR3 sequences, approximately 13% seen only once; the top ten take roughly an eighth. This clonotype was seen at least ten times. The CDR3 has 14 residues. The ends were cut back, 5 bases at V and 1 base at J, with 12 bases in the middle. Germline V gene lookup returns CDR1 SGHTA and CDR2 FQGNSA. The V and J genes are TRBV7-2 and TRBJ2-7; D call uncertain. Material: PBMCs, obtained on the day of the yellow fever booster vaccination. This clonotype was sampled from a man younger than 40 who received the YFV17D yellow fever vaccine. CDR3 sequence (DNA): TGTGCCAGCAGCCCAACTCGGTCATCCTACGAGCAGTACTTC. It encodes CASSPTRSSYEQYF.